This T cell receptor (beta chain) was documented in a study of T cells in localized non-small cell lung cancer. Study findings and constraints: Prolonged overall survival went with higher T cell density in the blood. The greatest T cell clonality was found in uninvolved adjacent lung (higher than in tumor).

The sample holds a few counts of this clone. The antigen remains undetermined. The germline V and J ends were trimmed by 6 bases and 6 bases, with 8 bases remaining between them. Per the germline V gene, CDR1 is DFQATT and CDR2 is SNEGSKA (reference sequence). The CDR3 loop spans 11 amino acids. Only in-frame clones appear in the TCRdb table, and some are missing; sequencing was by immunoSEQ multiplex PCR. The data contain around 90,000 clones, less than 85% of them singletons. This TCR was recovered from a man aged 40 to 69 with stage II squamous cell lung carcinoma. The chain is built from TRBV20-1 and TRBJ2-2; D is unclear. The source material was PBMCs, sampled before any cancer treatment. The CDR3 reads CSAPTPGELFF. As DNA, the CDR3 is TGCAGTGCCCCTACCCCCGGGGAGCTGTTTTTT.